One sample yielded the 19 T cell receptor beta chains listed below, sequenced in a study of human T cells and chemical hapten exposure. From the RACE reads, TCRdb called clonotypes with MiXCR, one entry per CDR3 protein. The sample carries over 300,000 distinct CDR3 sequences, approximately 5.1% recorded once. Documented time point: pre-sensitization, week 0. Stated treatment: therapeutic diphenylcyclopropenone sensitization with weekly scalp DPC. Sequencing used whole blood, obtained in connection with sensitization to the hapten diphenylcyclopropenone (DPC). The source is a woman aged 45-60 years with alopecia areata. Some clones in this sample may be carry-over from other donors' samples.

This clonotype was seen a few times. This chain joins TRBV15 and TRBJ2-3; D remains unclear. The CDR3 length is 15 residues. The V gene lost 1 base and the J gene lost 0 bases, with 8 bases spanning the gap. Germline CDR1 is LNHNV and CDR2 is YYDKDF (reference sequence). CDR3 in DNA: TGTGCCACCAGCAGAGGCCAGCCAAGCACAGATACGCAGTATTTT. This gives the protein CATSRGQPSTDTQYF.

This clonotype was counted ten times or more. The rearrangement uses TRBV6-5 and TRBJ2-7, with 7 bases matching TRBD2. The CDR3 loop spans 15 amino acids. The V gene end was trimmed by 0 bases and the J gene end by 1 base; junction bases not matched to a gene: 3. Per germline, CDR1 MNHEY and CDR2 SVGAGI. This chain's CDR3 is CASSYSAGLSYEQYF. The CDR3 DNA reads as TGTGCCAGCAGTTACTCGGCGGGACTATCCTACGAGCAGTACTTC.

A few counts support this clonotype. The chain joins TRBV6-6 to TRBJ1-5, with 10 bases identical to TRBD1. Trimming at V came to 6 bases and at J to 0 bases, leaving 2 bases not matched to a gene. Per germline, CDR1 MNHNY and CDR2 SVGAGI (reference sequence). The CDR3 has 15 residues. The CDR3 coding sequence is TGTGCCAGCAGGGGACAGGGGTTTAGCAATCAGCCCCAGCATTTT. It is translated as CASRGQGFSNQPQHF.

V gene TRBV9 combines with J gene TRBJ2-1, with D tentatively TRBD2 (6 bases). The V end was cut by 1 base, the J end by 0 bases, with 11 bases between. This CDR3 has 16 residues. Germline V gives CDR1 SGDLS, CDR2 YYNGEE. The CDR3: CASSVSGGTSYNEQFF. CDR3 nucleotides: TGTGCCAGCAGCGTAAGTGGGGGGACCTCCTACAATGAGCAGTTCTTC.

This clonotype was detected only a few times. The chain links TRBV5-4 to TRBJ1-2, with 8 bases aligning to TRBD1. The CDR3 consists of 15 residues. Unmatched junction bases numbered 10, after V lost 4 bases and J lost 5 bases. Germline V lookup: CDR1 SGHNT, CDR2 YYREEE (reference sequence). The CDR3 DNA reads as TGTGCCAGCAGCCCCCTAAATGACAGGGGTTATGGCTACACCTTC. It codes for CASSPLNDRGYGYTF.

The chain employs TRBV7-2 and TRBJ1-3; no definite D call. The CDR3 contains 17 residues. Germline V gives CDR1 SGHTA, CDR2 FQGNSA. Trimming shortened V by 3 bases and J by 2 bases, and 17 bases separated the two germline ends. CDR3 region: CASSFPTGLGAGNTIYF. The CDR3 coding sequence is TGTGCCAGCAGCTTCCCTACTGGGTTGGGAGCTGGAAACACCATATATTTT.

This clonotype was found many times. The V call is TRBV12-3 or TRBV12-4, the J call TRBJ2-7; 7 bases line up with TRBD2. V lost 4 bases to trimming and J lost 1 base; unmatched junction nucleotides: 16. The CDR3 totals 18 residues. The CDR3 sequence: CASSSRPSGNPRSYEQYF. CDR3 coding DNA: TGTGCCAGCAGTTCCCGTCCTAGCGGCAACCCCAGGTCCTACGAGCAGTACTTC.

This clonotype was recorded at least ten times. V usage is TRBV29-1 and J usage is TRBJ2-3; TRBD1 matches 7 bases. Per germline, CDR1 SQVTM and CDR2 ANQGSEA. This CDR3 is built from 14 residues. The J segment lost 2 bases and the V segment lost 5 bases, leaving 7 bases of the junction unmatched. The DNA of the CDR3 is TGCAGCGTTCCGGGACAGCTTCTCACAGATACGCAGTATTTT. Translating it yields CSVPGQLLTDTQYF.

This clonotype showed up many times. This chain links TRBV7-2 with TRBJ1-2, with D unclear. Trimming pared 0 bases from V and 5 bases from J, leaving 13 bases between. CDR1 SGHTA and CDR2 FQGNSA come from the germline V gene. The CDR3 contains 15 residues. The CDR3 reads CASSLAQEGLYGYTF. The DNA of the CDR3 is TGTGCCAGCAGCTTAGCGCAGGAAGGGTTATATGGCTACACCTTC.

This clonotype has at least ten counts. The chain couples TRBV12-3 or TRBV12-4 to TRBJ2-1, with 9 positions matching TRBD2. V was clipped by 4 bases and J by 9 bases; unmatched bases: 10. The length of the CDR3 is 15 residues. CDR3 loop: CASSYAGGPPGEQFF. Here the CDR3 DNA reads TGTGCCAGCAGTTATGCGGGAGGGCCCCCCGGTGAGCAGTTCTTC.

There are a few counts of this clonotype. The rearrangement joins TRBV4-3 to TRBJ2-5; tentative D call: TRBD1 (6 bases). The CDR3 is 14 amino acids. The V end lost 3 bases, the J end lost 3 bases, and 11 bases lay between the germline ends. Per the germline V gene, CDR1 is LGHNA and CDR2 is YSLEER. The CDR3 nucleotides read TGCGCCAGCAGCCAGGACCACAGGGAAGAGACCCAGTACTTC. Its protein product is CASSQDHREETQYF.

This clonotype was observed a handful of times. V gene TRBV6-1 combines with J gene TRBJ2-3, with TRBD2 matching over 7 bases. This CDR3 spans 15 amino acids. The germline V gene encodes CDR1 MNHNS and CDR2 SASEGT. Trimming cost V 0 bases and J 4 bases; bases outside gene matches: 4. In DNA, the CDR3 is TGTGCCAGCAGTGAAGCTATTGGGGGGGCAGATACGCAGTATTTT. Protein: CASSEAIGGADTQYF.

This clonotype has at least ten counts. CDR3 sequence (DNA): TGCAGTGCTAGAGACAGGGTAGCCGGGGAGCTGTTTTTT. It translates to CSARDRVAGELFF. This sequence joins TRBV20-1 and TRBJ2-2, with D possibly matching TRBD1 (5 bases). Germline CDR1 and CDR2: DFQATT and SNEGSKA (reference sequence). CDR3 length equals 13 residues. V gave up 0 bases and J gave up 6 bases, with 8 bases separating them.

This clonotype was detected a few times. The chain recombines TRBV6-2 or TRBV6-3 with TRBJ2-7, with 14 bases identical to TRBD2. From germline, CDR1 is MNHEY and CDR2 SVGEGT. Trimming at V came to 7 bases and at J to 8 bases, leaving 7 bases not matched to a gene. The CDR3 runs to 14 residues. The CDR3 loop is CASNPGLAGAQQYF. The CDR3 nucleotides read TGTGCCAGCAACCCGGGACTAGCGGGAGCCCAGCAGTACTTC.

This clonotype was observed many times. The chain joins TRBV20-1 to TRBJ2-1, with D uncertain. Deletions cut 0 bases from V and 0 bases from J, with 9 bases between. The CDR3 consists of 15 residues. The germline gives CDR1 DFQATT, CDR2 SNEGSKA (reference sequence). As DNA, the CDR3 is TGCAGTGCTAGAGAGGAACTTAGCTCCTACAATGAGCAGTTCTTC. Translation: CSAREELSSYNEQFF.

This clonotype was observed a handful of times. This chain uses TRBV12-3 or TRBV12-4 with TRBJ1-1; D unresolved. Deletions cut 6 bases from V and 3 bases from J, with 11 bases between. The CDR3 sequence is 13 residues long. CDR3 nucleotide sequence: TGTGCCAGCAGCTACGATGGGGACACTGAAGCTTTCTTT. It codes for CASSYDGDTEAFF.

This clonotype was found many times. This chain links TRBV6-5 with TRBJ1-5; D is uncertain. Germline CDR1 MNHEY, CDR2 SVGAGI. V was cut by 0 bases and J by 1 base, with 7 bases left in between. The CDR3 has 15 residues. The CDR3 region has the DNA TGTGCCAGCAGTTACTCTGGCAAGAGCAATCAGCCCCAGCATTTT. Its protein is CASSYSGKSNQPQHF.

This clonotype was seen many times. The chain couples TRBV6-5 to TRBJ1-3, with D possibly being TRBD1 (6 bases). The CDR3 spans 15 residues. Germline CDR1 reads MNHEY; CDR2 reads SVGAGI. The ends were cut back, 6 bases at V and 2 bases at J, with 14 bases in the middle. CDR3 coding DNA: TGTGCCAGCAGGCCACAGGGACGAACTGGAAACACCATATATTTT. Its translation is CASRPQGRTGNTIYF.

The gene calls are TRBV13 and TRBJ2-7, with 10 bases fitting TRBD2. In germline, CDR1 is PRHDT, CDR2 FYEKMQ (reference sequence). V lost 4 bases and J lost 2; bases outside the gene matches: 5. This CDR3 region has 15 residues. As DNA, the CDR3 is TGTGCCAGCAGCTCCGGACTAGCGGTGACCTACGAGCAGTACTTC. This sequence encodes CASSSGLAVTYEQYF.